This T cell receptor (beta chain) was captured in a study of Graves' ophthalmopathy and Graves' hyperthyroidism. In the study overall: Peripheral blood (taken before any treatment) was collected at initial diagnosis. General observations from the study: Detection in blood was also observed for most expanded thyroid clonotypes above 0.001 frequency.

The CDR3 is 14 residues long. V shed 8 bases and J 1 base; nucleotides not matched to a gene: 6. In germline, CDR1 is GTSNPN, CDR2 SVGIG (reference sequence). From RNA, the CDR3 regions of TCR beta chains were amplified and sequenced. HTBI primers primed a first-round RT-PCR, and a second-round multiplex PCR followed. Using its own MiXCR run on the multiplex PCR reads, TCRdb lists one record per CDR3 protein. Among fewer than 650,000 distinct CDR3 sequences listed, 20% to 25% were seen once. This clonotype showed up many times. Its antigen is still unknown. The rearrangement joins TRBV30 to TRBJ2-5; 11 bases match TRBD2. The clonotype comes from a woman aged 18-29 years with stable Graves' hyperthyroidism. Some clones in this sample may be carry-over from other donors' samples. Sequenced sample: peripheral blood. CDR3 in amino acids: CALRLAGSQETQYF. The CDR3 DNA reads as TGTGCCCTTCGACTAGCGGGGAGCCAAGAGACCCAGTACTTC. The full variable domain, completed using reference TRBV30 and TRBJ2-5, is SQTIHQWPATLVQPVGSPLSLECTVEGTSNPNLYWYRQAAGRGLQLLFYSVGIGQISSEVPQNLSASRPQDRQFILSSKKLLLSDSGFYLCALRLAGSQETQYFGPGTRLLVL.